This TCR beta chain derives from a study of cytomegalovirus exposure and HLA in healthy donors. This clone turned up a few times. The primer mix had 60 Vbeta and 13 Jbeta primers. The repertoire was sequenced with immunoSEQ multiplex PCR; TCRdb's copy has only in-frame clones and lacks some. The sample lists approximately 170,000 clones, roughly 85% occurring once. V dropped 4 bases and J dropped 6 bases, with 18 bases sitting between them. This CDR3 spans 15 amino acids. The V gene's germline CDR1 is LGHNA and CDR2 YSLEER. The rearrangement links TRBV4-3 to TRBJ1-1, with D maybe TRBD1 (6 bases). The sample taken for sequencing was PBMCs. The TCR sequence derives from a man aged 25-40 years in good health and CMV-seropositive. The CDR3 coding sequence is TGCGCCAGCAGCCCCCGGGGGGGCAGAATCGCTGAAGCTTTCTTT. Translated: CASSPRGGRIAEAFF.